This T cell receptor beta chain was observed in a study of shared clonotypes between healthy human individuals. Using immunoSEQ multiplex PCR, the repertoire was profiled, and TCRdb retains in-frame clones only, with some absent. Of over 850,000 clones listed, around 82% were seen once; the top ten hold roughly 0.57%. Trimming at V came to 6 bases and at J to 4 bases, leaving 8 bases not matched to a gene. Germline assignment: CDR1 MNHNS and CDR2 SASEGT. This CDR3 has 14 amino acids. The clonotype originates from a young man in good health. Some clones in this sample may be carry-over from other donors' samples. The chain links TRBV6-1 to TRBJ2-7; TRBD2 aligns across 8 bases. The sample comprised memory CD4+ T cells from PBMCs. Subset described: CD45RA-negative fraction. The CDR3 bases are TGTGCCAGCAGCCTGGAGGGCGGGAGGTACGAGCAGTACTTC. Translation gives CASSLEGGRYEQYF.